The next 10 T cell receptor beta chains were all read from a single sample in a study of T cell changes during pregnancy in multiple sclerosis. Clones were sequenced by immunoSEQ multiplex PCR, and TCRdb holds only the in-frame ones, with some missing. The data hold approximately 46,000 clones, with about 90% observed a single time. The sample was CD4+ T cells from peripheral blood mononuclear cells, taken after pregnancy. The source of these receptors is a female donor with multiple sclerosis, enrolled in a pregnancy study.

V gene TRBV28 combines with J gene TRBJ1-1; D may be TRBD1 (6 bases). From germline, CDR1 is MDHEN and CDR2 SYDVKM. Between the trimmed V and J ends, which lost 1 base and 0 bases, there was a span of 9 bases. CDR3 length equals 15 residues. This CDR3 is CASSLLDRLNTEAFF. CDR3 nucleotide sequence: TGTGCCAGCAGTTTATTGGACAGACTGAACACTGAAGCTTTCTTT.

This clone appeared a single time. The J gene is TRBJ2-5, the V gene TRBV7-3; D not certain. Trimming stripped 2 bases from V and 0 bases from J, with 10 bases between. This CDR3 has 15 residues. Germline assignment: CDR1 SGHTA and CDR2 FQGTGA. CDR3 DNA: TGTGCCAGCAGCTTAGGGTCGGAGTACCAAGAGACCCAGTACTTC. It is translated as CASSLGSEYQETQYF.

V usage is TRBV28 and J usage is TRBJ1-1; D perhaps matches TRBD1 (5 bases). Looked up from germline, CDR1 is MDHEN and CDR2 is SYDVKM. This CDR3 has 15 amino acids. V shed 6 bases and J shed 4 bases, with 18 bases lying between them. CDR3 DNA: TGTGCCAGCAGCCTGACCGACAGAATCTTCACTGAAGCTTTCTTT. Its translation: CASSLTDRIFTEAFF.

This chain joins TRBV19 and TRBJ1-5; 9 bases agree with TRBD1. The CDR3 is 13 residues long. The ends lost 5 bases at V and 7 bases at J; junction bases unmatched: 3. CDR1 LNHDA and CDR2 SQIVND come from the germline V gene (reference sequence). The CDR3 nucleotides read TGTGCCAGTAGTCGGACAGGGGACCAGCCCCAGCATTTT. Protein product: CASSRTGDQPQHF.

The rearrangement joins TRBV5-1 to TRBJ2-1; 10 bases are a match to TRBD2. CDR1 is SGHRS, CDR2 YFSETQ, per germline. This CDR3 contains 18 residues. With V trimmed by 5 bases and J by 7 bases, 18 bases remained unmatched. CDR3 sequence reads: CASRNLLESSGSRNEQFF. CDR3 sequence (DNA): TGCGCCAGCAGAAACCTCTTAGAGTCTAGCGGGAGTCGAAATGAGCAGTTCTTC.

The chain uses TRBV5-1 and TRBJ1-2, with a weak D call TRBD1 (5 bases). The germline V and J ends were trimmed by 3 bases and 4 bases, with 13 bases remaining between them. Germline V gene data show CDR1 as SGHRS and CDR2 as YFSETQ. The CDR3 is 14 residues long. CDR3 amino acids: CASSSRDSGYGYTF. The CDR3 bases are TGCGCCAGCAGCTCCAGGGATTCGGGCTATGGCTACACCTTC.

The chain links TRBV29-1 to TRBJ2-7; the match to TRBD2 covers 10 bases. Unmatched junction bases numbered 8, after V lost 8 bases and J lost 4 bases. The CDR3 is 13 residues long. Germline V gene lookup returns CDR1 SQVTM and CDR2 ANQGSEA. DNA for the CDR3: TGCAGCACCAGCGGGGGGGCTTTATACGAGCAGTACTTC. It specifies CSTSGGALYEQYF.

The rearrangement joins TRBV5-5 to TRBJ1-1, with D unresolved. Germline CDR1 reads SGHKS; CDR2 reads YYEKEE (reference sequence). The CDR3 sequence is 14 residues long. Trimming pared 0 bases from V and 0 bases from J, leaving 6 bases between. The CDR3 reads CASSLGLLNTEAFF. The CDR3, as DNA: TGTGCCAGCAGCTTGGGACTTCTGAACACTGAAGCTTTCTTT.

Written as DNA, the CDR3 is TGTGCCAGCAGCGTGAGGGTCGAGAACACTGAAGCTTTCTTT. Protein product: CASSVRVENTEAFF. The V gene is TRBV9, the J gene TRBJ1-1, with D unresolved. Deletions cut 2 bases from V and 1 base from J, with 9 bases between. Germline CDR1 SGDLS, CDR2 YYNGEE. CDR3 size: 14 residues. Supplemented by reference TRBV9 and TRBJ1-1, the full variable domain reads DSGVTQTPKHLITATGQRVTLRCSPRSGDLSVYWYQQSLDQGLQFLIQYYNGEERAKGNILERFSAQQFPDLHSELNLSSLELGDSALYFCASSVRVENTEAFFGQGTRLTVV.

The rearrangement links TRBV29-1 to TRBJ1-4, with TRBD1 as a possible D gene (6 bases). The germline gives CDR1 SQVTM, CDR2 ANQGSEA. This CDR3 contains 12 residues. V was clipped by 7 bases and J by 8 bases, with 14 bases between them. The CDR3 sequence: CSGGPGAEKLFF. Here the CDR3 DNA reads TGCAGCGGGGGGCCGGGCGCAGAAAAACTGTTTTTT.